These 19 T cell receptor beta chains originate from one sample sequenced in a study of T cell repertoires in cytomegalovirus infection. MiXCR, run by TCRdb on the reads, gives a single entry per CDR3 protein. In the table there are around 900,000 distinct CDR3 sequences, 30% to 40% of which are singletons. These receptors' antigens are unknown. The sample was cultured CD8+ T cells from PBMCs, taken from culture after CMV antigen stimulation. Receptors originate from a human donor in good health (CMV status not recorded). Some clones in this sample may be carry-over from other donors' samples.

This chain uses TRBV12-3 or TRBV12-4 with TRBJ1-2; 8 nucleotides match TRBD1. Trimming removed 6 bases from V and 4 bases from J; junction bases left unmatched: 7. This CDR3 is 14 amino acids long. CDR3 sequence: CASRWGTGLYGYTF. For the CDR3, the DNA is TGTGCCAGCAGGTGGGGGACAGGACTCTATGGCTACACCTTC.

The rearrangement joins TRBV7-6 to TRBJ2-5; TRBD1 aligns across 8 bases. The CDR3 sequence is 16 residues long. V trimming: 3 bases; J trimming: 3 bases; junction bases outside the gene matches: 9. Germline CDR1 reads SGHVS; CDR2 reads FNYEAQ. The CDR3 spells CASSFPAKDREETQYF. CDR3 coding DNA: TGTGCCAGCAGCTTTCCCGCCAAGGACAGGGAAGAGACCCAGTACTTC.

V usage is TRBV12-3 or TRBV12-4 and J usage is TRBJ2-2; D is undetermined. CDR3 length: 12 residues. V dropped 3 bases and J dropped 6 bases, with 5 bases sitting between them. The CDR3 nucleotides read TGTGCCAGCAGTTTTCGACCCGGGGAGCTGTTTTTT. It translates to CASSFRPGELFF.

This clonotype was recorded a few times. The J gene is TRBJ2-3, the V gene TRBV5-4; 8 nucleotides line up with TRBD2. Trimming took 5 bases from V and 1 from J; bases not matched to a gene: 9. This CDR3 region has 16 residues. Germline V gene sequence: CDR1 SGHNT, CDR2 YYREEE (reference sequence). The DNA of the CDR3 is TGTGCCAGCAGGGGACTCGGGGGGGGGCGCACAGATACGCAGTATTTT. Protein: CASRGLGGGRTDTQYF.

The J gene is TRBJ2-5, the V gene TRBV10-3, with unresolved D. The V end lost 5 bases, the J end lost 1 base, and 8 bases lay between the germline ends. The germline V gene encodes CDR1 ENHRY and CDR2 SYGVKD. The CDR3 extends over 13 amino acids. CDR3 sequence (DNA): TGTGCCATCAGTAACGGTGCCCAAGAGACCCAGTACTTC. It yields the protein CAISNGAQETQYF.

This clonotype was detected only a few times. This chain connects TRBV4-1 to TRBJ1-1; D gene ambiguous. The V gene lost 0 bases and the J gene lost 3 bases, with 11 bases spanning the gap. Germline V CDR1 and CDR2: MGHRA, YSYEKL. This CDR3 region has 15 residues. This CDR3 is CASSQEDEVYTEAFF. Written as DNA, the CDR3 is TGCGCCAGCAGCCAAGAAGATGAGGTTTACACTGAAGCTTTCTTT.

This clonotype was counted only a few times. The chain combines TRBV4-1 with TRBJ2-5; D assignment may be TRBD1 or TRBD2 (5 bases each). Looked up from germline, CDR1 is MGHRA and CDR2 is YSYEKL. Trimming stripped 0 bases from V and 4 bases from J, with 12 bases between. CDR3 size: 15 residues. CDR3 nucleotides: TGCGCCAGCAGCCAAGAACGAGGGGTGATAGAGACCCAGTACTTC. This translates into CASSQERGVIETQYF.

The V and J genes are TRBV12-3 or TRBV12-4 and TRBJ1-2; TRBD1 agrees at 7 bases. V trimming: 2 bases; J trimming: 0 bases; junction bases outside the gene matches: 6. The CDR3 covers 16 residues. CDR3 protein: CASSLSKTGPNYGYTF. The CDR3 DNA sequence: TGTGCCAGCAGTTTATCCAAGACAGGGCCTAACTATGGCTACACCTTC.

With regard to this clonotype: This may come from a read error, since a much larger clone is one base off. The J gene is TRBJ2-3, the V gene TRBV7-6; 8 nucleotides agree with TRBD2. The ends lost 1 base at V and 6 bases at J; junction bases unmatched: 21. Per the germline V gene, CDR1 is SGHVS and CDR2 is FNYEAQ. CDR3 length equals 20 residues. CDR3 DNA: TGTGCCAGCAGCTTAGTCCCAAACCTCCGGGAGGGACGGGGATGGGATACGCAGTATTTT. This codes for CASSLVPNLREGRGWDTQYF.

The chain combines TRBV19 with TRBJ1-5; the D gene is possibly TRBD1 (6 bases). CDR3 size: 16 residues. Germline V gives CDR1 LNHDA, CDR2 SQIVND (reference sequence). V lost 4 bases and J 6 bases, leaving 19 bases between the germline ends. CDR3 in DNA: TGTGCCAGTAGTAACCCAGAGGACAGAATGGGTCAGCCCCAGCATTTT. It is translated as CASSNPEDRMGQPQHF.

This chain's CDR3 is CASSHLLTGVNTEAFF. As DNA, the CDR3 is TGTGCCAGCAGCCACTTATTAACAGGGGTAAACACTGAAGCTTTCTTT. J is TRBJ1-1 and V is TRBV7-6; 7 bases are a match to TRBD1. From germline, CDR1 is SGHVS and CDR2 FNYEAQ. This CDR3 is built from 16 residues. J was trimmed by 2 bases and V by 5 bases; bases with no gene match: 11.

This clonotype was observed a few times. The chain uses TRBV12-3 or TRBV12-4 and TRBJ1-5; TRBD1 matches 9 bases. The ends lost 7 bases at V and 0 bases at J; junction bases unmatched: 22. CDR3 length: 21 amino acids. DNA for the CDR3: TGTGCCAGCACCCTAACTCAGAACAGGGGGCAAATTCCCTATAGCAATCAGCCCCAGCATTTT. Protein: CASTLTQNRGQIPYSNQPQHF.

The chain joins TRBV15 to TRBJ2-1, with 13 bases lining up with TRBD2. The germline V gene has CDR1 LNHNV and CDR2 YYDKDF (reference sequence). V lost 4 bases to trimming and J lost 8 bases; unmatched junction nucleotides: 11. This CDR3 has 17 residues. CDR3 sequence: CATSKGLAGATRHEQFF. The CDR3, as DNA: TGTGCCACCAGCAAAGGACTAGCGGGGGCTACAAGGCATGAGCAGTTCTTC.

This clonotype has only a few counts. This chain joins TRBV2 and TRBJ2-1, with D perhaps TRBD1 or TRBD2 (5 bases each). The CDR3 is made up of 15 amino acids. Germline loops: CDR1 SNHLY, CDR2 FYNNEI. V lost 1 base to trimming and J lost 0 bases, with 7 bases between them. The CDR3 reads CASSEEGSSYNEQFF. For the CDR3, the DNA is TGTGCCAGCAGTGAAGAGGGGAGCTCCTACAATGAGCAGTTCTTC. The variable domain in full, with the rest retrieved from reference TRBV2 and TRBJ2-1, is EPEVTQTPSHQVTQMGQEVILRCVPISNHLYFYWYRQILGQKVEFLVSFYNNEISEKSEIFDDQFSVERPDGSNFTLKIRSTKLEDSAMYFCASSEEGSSYNEQFFGPGTRLTVL.

CDR3 coding DNA: TGTGCCAGCAGCTTAGGGGTGATTACAGATACGCAGTATTTT. This gives the protein CASSLGVITDTQYF. The chain has TRBV7-9 and TRBJ2-3; D gene ambiguous. V was trimmed by 1 base and J by 3 bases, leaving 8 bases between them. In germline, CDR1 is SEHNR, CDR2 FQNEAQ (reference sequence). The CDR3 covers 14 residues. Combining the CDR3 with reference TRBV7-9 and TRBJ2-3 gives the whole variable domain DTGVSQNPRHKITKRGQNVTFRCDPISEHNRLYWYRQTLGQGPEFLTYFQNEAQLEKSRLLSDRFSAERPKGSFSTLEIQRTEQGDSAMYLCASSLGVITDTQYFGPGTRLTVL.

The rearrangement uses TRBV7-3 and TRBJ1-1; no clear D gene. The CDR3 length is 14 residues. The V gene's germline CDR1 is SGHTA and CDR2 FQGTGA. V was shortened by 5 bases and J by 4 bases, with 14 bases between the two germline ends. CDR3 region: CASSLFYRGTEAFF. The DNA for the CDR3 is TGTGCCAGCAGCCTCTTCTACCGGGGCACTGAAGCTTTCTTT.

The rearrangement links TRBV6-1 to TRBJ2-3, with D uncertain. Germline values: CDR1 MNHNS, CDR2 SASEGT. The V end was cut by 3 bases, the J end by 0 bases, with 7 bases between. The CDR3 sequence is 14 residues long. CDR3 nucleotide sequence: TGTGCCAGCAGTGAGTGGAGTAGCACAGATACGCAGTATTTT. As protein: CASSEWSSTDTQYF.

As concerns this clonotype: Because the CDR3 is missing its conserved closing phenylalanine or tryptophan, this is likely a read error. The genes are TRBV12-3 or TRBV12-4 and TRBJ1-1; D call uncertain. Deletions cut 4 bases from V and 7 bases from J, with 10 bases between. The CDR3 is 12 amino acids. CDR3 DNA sequence: TGTGCCAGCAGTTGGGAGGGTAATGAAGCTTTCTCT. It codes for CASSWEGNEAFS.

V usage is TRBV18 and J usage is TRBJ2-4; no reliable D call. The CDR3 loop spans 16 amino acids. Trimming pared 3 bases from V and 1 base from J, leaving 13 bases between. Germline values: CDR1 KGHSH, CDR2 LQKENI. The CDR3 coding sequence is TGTGCCAGCTCACCGACCGGCTGGGTCGCCAAAAACATTCAGTACTTC. Protein: CASSPTGWVAKNIQYF.